A single count supports the clone carrying this TCR beta chain. TCRdb's copy holds only in-frame clones and misses some; the assay was immunoSEQ multiplex PCR. The sample lists 7,500 to 10,000 clones; approximately 80% were seen once. The source of the sample is a study of STAT5B mutations in CD4+ large granular lymphocyte leukemia. The CDR3 loop spans 15 amino acids. V lost 8 bases, J lost 0 bases, and 16 bases lay in between. Germline values: CDR1 MGHDK, CDR2 SYGVNS. The sample comprised PBMCs. The V call is TRBV25-1, the J call TRBJ1-1, with D perhaps matching TRBD1 (6 bases). The receptor's source is a man in his 60s with CD4+ T-cell large granular lymphocyte leukemia. This CDR3 is CASVKQGIMNTEAFF. The DNA for the CDR3 is TGTGCCAGCGTGAAACAGGGAATCATGAACACTGAAGCTTTCTTT.